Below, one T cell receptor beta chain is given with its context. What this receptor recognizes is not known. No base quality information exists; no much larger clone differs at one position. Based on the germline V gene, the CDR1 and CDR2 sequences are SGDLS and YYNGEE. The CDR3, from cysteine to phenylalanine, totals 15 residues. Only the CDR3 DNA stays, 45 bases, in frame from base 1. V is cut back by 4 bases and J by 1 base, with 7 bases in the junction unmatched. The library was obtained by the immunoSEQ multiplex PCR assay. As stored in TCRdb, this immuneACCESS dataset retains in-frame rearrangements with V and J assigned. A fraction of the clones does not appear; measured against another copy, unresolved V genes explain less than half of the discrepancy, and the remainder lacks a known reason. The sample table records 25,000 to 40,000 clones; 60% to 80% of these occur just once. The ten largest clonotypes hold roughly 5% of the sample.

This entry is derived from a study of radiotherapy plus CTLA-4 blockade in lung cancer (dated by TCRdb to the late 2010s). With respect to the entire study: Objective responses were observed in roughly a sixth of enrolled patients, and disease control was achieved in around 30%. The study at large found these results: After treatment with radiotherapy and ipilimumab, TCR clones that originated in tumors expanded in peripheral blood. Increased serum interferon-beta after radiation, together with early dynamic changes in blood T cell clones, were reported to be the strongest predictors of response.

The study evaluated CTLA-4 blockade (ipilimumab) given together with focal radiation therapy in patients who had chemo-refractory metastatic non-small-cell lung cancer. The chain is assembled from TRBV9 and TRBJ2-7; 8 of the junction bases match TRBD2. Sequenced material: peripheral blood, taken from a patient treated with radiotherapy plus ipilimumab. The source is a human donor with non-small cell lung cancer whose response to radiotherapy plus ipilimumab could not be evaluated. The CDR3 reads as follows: CASSRGGRDSYEQYF. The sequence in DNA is TGTGCCAGCAGCCGGGGGGGGCGGGATTCCTACGAGCAGTACTTC.